The 9 T cell receptor beta chains below were found in one sample sequenced in a study of blood T cell repertoires in COVID-19. Using immunoSEQ multiplex PCR, the repertoire was profiled, and TCRdb retains in-frame clones only, with some absent. The sample lists approximately 250,000 clones, about four fifths occurring once. Sequences were obtained from peripheral blood. The receptor set was obtained from a woman between 40 and 50 years old who had recovered from COVID-19.

The J gene is TRBJ1-1, the V gene TRBV3-1 (or the pseudogene TRBV3-2); weak D call: TRBD1 (6 bases). Germline-derived CDR1 and CDR2 are LGHDT and YNNKEL (reference sequence). V was clipped by 4 bases and J by 5 bases, with 14 bases between them. The CDR3 has 14 residues. This CDR3 reads CASSPQGLLTEAFF. The CDR3 region has the DNA TGTGCCAGCAGCCCCCAGGGGCTGTTGACTGAAGCTTTCTTT.

The chain uses TRBV3-1 (or the pseudogene TRBV3-2) and TRBJ2-5; 16 nucleotides match TRBD2. With 5 bases clipped from V and 4 bases from J, the junction kept 16 bases outside the gene matches. The CDR3 consists of 20 residues. The germline V gene has CDR1 LGHDT and CDR2 YNNKEL (reference sequence). This CDR3 is CASSYLLGLAGGRSGETQYF. CDR3 sequence (DNA): TGTGCCAGCAGCTACCTCCTGGGACTAGCGGGGGGGCGATCTGGAGAGACCCAGTACTTC.

The rearrangement uses TRBV2 and TRBJ2-7; the match to TRBD2 covers 7 bases. Losses at the gene ends were 7 bases for V and 6 bases for J; bases not matched to a gene: 18. Germline-derived CDR1 and CDR2 are SNHLY and FYNNEI. There are 16 residues in the CDR3. The CDR3 DNA is TGTGCCAGCATTTTCGGCCAGGGAGGGTCTATGCGCGAGCAGTACTTC. It encodes CASIFGQGGSMREQYF. The whole variable domain, remainder taken from reference TRBV2 and TRBJ2-7, is EPEVTQTPSHQVTQMGQEVILRCVPISNHLYFYWYRQILGQKVEFLVSFYNNEISEKSEIFDDQFSVERPDGSNFTLKIRSTKLEDSAMYFCASIFGQGGSMREQYFGPGTRLTVT.

The rearrangement uses TRBV5-4 and TRBJ1-2; D may be TRBD1 (5 bases). Trimming stripped 0 bases from V and 6 bases from J, with 12 bases between. In germline, CDR1 is SGHNT, CDR2 YYREEE (reference sequence). This CDR3 has 14 residues. CDR3 in DNA: TGTGCCAGCAGCTTGGTACAGGCTGGGGATGGCTACACCTTC. Its translation is CASSLVQAGDGYTF.

The chain employs TRBV12-3 or TRBV12-4 and TRBJ2-7, with a possible D match to TRBD2 (5 bases). V lost 8 bases and J lost 4, with 9 bases in between. CDR3 length: 11 residues. CDR3 sequence: CASGPGYEQYF. DNA for the CDR3: TGTGCCAGCGGGCCGGGGTACGAGCAGTACTTC.

This chain uses TRBV5-6 with TRBJ1-3, with TRBD1 identical over 9 bases. The J segment lost 9 bases and the V segment lost 0 bases, leaving 4 bases of the junction unmatched. Germline V CDR1 and CDR2: SGHDT, YYEEEE. The CDR3 sequence is 14 residues long. The CDR3 loop reads CASSLGQGDRTIYF. CDR3 nucleotide sequence: TGTGCCAGCAGCTTGGGACAGGGGGATCGCACCATATATTTT.

This chain uses TRBV11-2 with TRBJ1-3; D unclear. Trimming shortened V by 0 bases and J by 2 bases, and 5 bases separated the two germline ends. The CDR3 is 14 amino acids. Per the germline V gene, CDR1 is SGHAT and CDR2 is FQNNGV. The CDR3: CASSLDGTGNTIYF. CDR3 DNA: TGTGCCAGCAGCTTAGACGGGACTGGAAACACCATATATTTT.

The genes are TRBV27 and TRBJ1-3; D may be TRBD1 (5 bases). This CDR3 comprises 15 residues. Germline-derived CDR1 and CDR2 are MNHEY and SMNVEV (reference sequence). Trimming took 3 bases from V and 0 from J, leaving 9 bases between them. This CDR3 reads CASSFTGLSGNTIYF. For the CDR3, the DNA is TGTGCCAGCAGTTTTACAGGCCTCTCTGGAAACACCATATATTTT.

The V gene is TRBV28, the J gene TRBJ1-6, with a weak D call TRBD1 (5 bases). The CDR3 runs 13 residues. Germline CDR1 MDHEN, CDR2 SYDVKM. The V and J ends lost 2 bases and 12 bases respectively, with 11 bases between them. The CDR3 region is CASSLGGGRPLHF. The DNA for the CDR3 is TGTGCCAGCAGTTTAGGCGGGGGACGACCCCTCCACTTT.